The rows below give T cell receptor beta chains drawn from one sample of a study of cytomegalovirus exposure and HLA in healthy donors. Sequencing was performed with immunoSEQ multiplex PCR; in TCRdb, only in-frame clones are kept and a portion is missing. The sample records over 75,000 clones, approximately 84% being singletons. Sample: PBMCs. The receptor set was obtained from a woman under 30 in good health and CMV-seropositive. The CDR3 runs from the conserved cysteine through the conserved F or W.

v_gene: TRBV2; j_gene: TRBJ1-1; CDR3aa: CASSTSWRVTEAFF
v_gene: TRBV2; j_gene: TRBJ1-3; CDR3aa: CASSGQGTGNTIYF
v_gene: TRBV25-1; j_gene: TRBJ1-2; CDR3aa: CASSDLGEVHGYTF
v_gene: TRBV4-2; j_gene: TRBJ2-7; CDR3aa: CASSQLTSGYEQYF
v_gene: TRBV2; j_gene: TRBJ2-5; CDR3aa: CASSLTGTGTTLGPQYF
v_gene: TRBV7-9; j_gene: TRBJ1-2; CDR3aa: CASSTPTGSYGYTF
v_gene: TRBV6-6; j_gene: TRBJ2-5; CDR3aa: CASRTSETQYF
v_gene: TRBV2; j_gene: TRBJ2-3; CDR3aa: CASSDQGLGTDTQYF
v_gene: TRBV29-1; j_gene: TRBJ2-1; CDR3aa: CSVDNSGSLYYNEQFF
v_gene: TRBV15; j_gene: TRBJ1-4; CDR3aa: CATKPTGAGQIKLFF
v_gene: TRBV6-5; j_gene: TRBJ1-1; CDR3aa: CASSPYGGTEAFF
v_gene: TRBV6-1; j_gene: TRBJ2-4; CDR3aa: CASSDPGFKNIQYF
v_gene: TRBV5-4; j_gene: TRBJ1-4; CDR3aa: CASSLDAYPNEKLFF
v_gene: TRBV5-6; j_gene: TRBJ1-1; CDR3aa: CASSLVRRNTEAFF
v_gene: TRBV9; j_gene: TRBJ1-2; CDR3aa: CASSVDRVEVGYGYTF
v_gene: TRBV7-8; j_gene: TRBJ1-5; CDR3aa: CASSTGQVRDQPQHF
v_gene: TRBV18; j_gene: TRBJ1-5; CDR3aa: CASSPPWPGYNQPQHF
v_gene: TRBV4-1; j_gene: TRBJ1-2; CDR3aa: CASSHPTGLVYGYTF
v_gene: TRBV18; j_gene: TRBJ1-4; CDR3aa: CASSLFDREDNEKLFF
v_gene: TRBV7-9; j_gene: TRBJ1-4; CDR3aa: CASSRTEFDEKLFF
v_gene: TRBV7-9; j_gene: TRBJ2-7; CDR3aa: CASSPMVARAYEQYF
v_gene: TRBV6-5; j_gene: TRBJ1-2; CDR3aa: CASSPQDNYGYTF
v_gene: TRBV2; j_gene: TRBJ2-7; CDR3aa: CASSEANTPEQYF